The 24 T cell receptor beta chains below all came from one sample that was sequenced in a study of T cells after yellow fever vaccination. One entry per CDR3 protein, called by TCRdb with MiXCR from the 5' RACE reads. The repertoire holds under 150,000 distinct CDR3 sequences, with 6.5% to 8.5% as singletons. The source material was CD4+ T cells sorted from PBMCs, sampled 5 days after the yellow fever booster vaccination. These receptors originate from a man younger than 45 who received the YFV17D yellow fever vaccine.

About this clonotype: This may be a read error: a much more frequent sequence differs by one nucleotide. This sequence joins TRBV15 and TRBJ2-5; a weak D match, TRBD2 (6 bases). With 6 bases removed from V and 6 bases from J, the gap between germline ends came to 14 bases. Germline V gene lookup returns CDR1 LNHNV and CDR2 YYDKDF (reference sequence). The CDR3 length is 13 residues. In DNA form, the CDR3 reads TGTGCCACCAGAAGCGAAGGGAGGAAGACCCAGTACTTC. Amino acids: CATRSEGRKTQYF.

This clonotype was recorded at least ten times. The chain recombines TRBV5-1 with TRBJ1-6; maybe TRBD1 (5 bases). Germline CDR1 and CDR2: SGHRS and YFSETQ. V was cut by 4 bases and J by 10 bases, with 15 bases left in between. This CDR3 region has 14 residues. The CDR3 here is CASSPWGDLSPLHF. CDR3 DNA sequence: TGCGCCAGCAGCCCCTGGGGGGATCTATCACCCCTCCACTTT.

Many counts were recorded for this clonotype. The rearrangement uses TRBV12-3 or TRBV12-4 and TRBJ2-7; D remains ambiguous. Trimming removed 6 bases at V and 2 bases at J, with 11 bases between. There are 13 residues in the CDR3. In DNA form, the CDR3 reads TGTGCCAGCAGAACCATCGGAACCTACGAGCAGTACTTC. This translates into CASRTIGTYEQYF.

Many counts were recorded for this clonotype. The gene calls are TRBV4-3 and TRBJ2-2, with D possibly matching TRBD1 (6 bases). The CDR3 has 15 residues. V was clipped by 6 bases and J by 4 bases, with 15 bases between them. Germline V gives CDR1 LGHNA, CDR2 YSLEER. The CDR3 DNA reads TGCGCCAGCAGTCAACGACAGGTGGTCACCGGGGAGCTGTTTTTT. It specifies CASSQRQVVTGELFF.

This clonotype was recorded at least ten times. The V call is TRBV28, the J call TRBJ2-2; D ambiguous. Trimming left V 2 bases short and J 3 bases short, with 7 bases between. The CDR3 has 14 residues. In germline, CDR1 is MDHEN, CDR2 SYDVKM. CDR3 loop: CASSLPRHTGELFF. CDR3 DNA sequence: TGTGCCAGCAGTTTACCCAGACACACCGGGGAGCTGTTTTTT.

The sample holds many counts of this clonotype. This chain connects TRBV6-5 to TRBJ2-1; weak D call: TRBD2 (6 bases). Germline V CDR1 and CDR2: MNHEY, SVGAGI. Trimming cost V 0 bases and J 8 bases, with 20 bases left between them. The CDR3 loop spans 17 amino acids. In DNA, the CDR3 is TGTGCCAGCAGTTACTCGAATCTGAGACTAGTTGGTCATGAGCAGTTCTTC. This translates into CASSYSNLRLVGHEQFF.

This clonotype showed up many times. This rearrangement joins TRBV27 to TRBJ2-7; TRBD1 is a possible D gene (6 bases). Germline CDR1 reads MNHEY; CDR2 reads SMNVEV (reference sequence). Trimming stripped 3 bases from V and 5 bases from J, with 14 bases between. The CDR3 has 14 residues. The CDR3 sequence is CASSFLTGNHEQYF. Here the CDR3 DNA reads TGTGCCAGCAGTTTTCTCACAGGGAACCACGAGCAGTACTTC.

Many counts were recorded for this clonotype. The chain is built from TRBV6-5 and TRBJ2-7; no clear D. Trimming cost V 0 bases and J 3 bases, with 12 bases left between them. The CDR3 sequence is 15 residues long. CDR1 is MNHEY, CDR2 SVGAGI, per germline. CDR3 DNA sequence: TGTGCCAGCAGTTACTCCCTGGCGCAGAACTACGAGCAGTACTTC. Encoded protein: CASSYSLAQNYEQYF.

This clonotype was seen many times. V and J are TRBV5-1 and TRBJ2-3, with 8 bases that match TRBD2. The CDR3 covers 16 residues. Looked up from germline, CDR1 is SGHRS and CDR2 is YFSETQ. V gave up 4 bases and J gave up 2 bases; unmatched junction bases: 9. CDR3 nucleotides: TGCGCCAGCAGCGTCGGGGCGGGAGGTTTCACAGATACGCAGTATTTT. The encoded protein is CASSVGAGGFTDTQYF.

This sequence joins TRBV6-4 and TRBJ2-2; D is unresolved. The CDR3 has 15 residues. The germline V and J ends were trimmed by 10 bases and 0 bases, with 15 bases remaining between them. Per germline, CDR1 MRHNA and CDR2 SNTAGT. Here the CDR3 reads CATRAQPSNTGELFF. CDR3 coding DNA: TGTGCCACGCGAGCGCAGCCATCGAACACCGGGGAGCTGTTTTTT.

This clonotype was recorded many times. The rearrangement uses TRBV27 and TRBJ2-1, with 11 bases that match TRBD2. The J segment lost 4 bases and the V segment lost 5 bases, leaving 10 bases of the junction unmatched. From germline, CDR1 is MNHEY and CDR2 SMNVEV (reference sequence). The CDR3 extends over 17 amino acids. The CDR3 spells CASSGGGTSGLYNEQFF. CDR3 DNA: TGTGCCAGCAGTGGGGGGGGGACTAGCGGTTTATACAATGAGCAGTTCTTC.

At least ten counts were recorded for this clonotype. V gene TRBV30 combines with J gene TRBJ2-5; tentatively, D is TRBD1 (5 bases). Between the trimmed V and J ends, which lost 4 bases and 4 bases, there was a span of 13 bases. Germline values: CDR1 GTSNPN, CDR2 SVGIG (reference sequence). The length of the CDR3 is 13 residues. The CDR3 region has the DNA TGTGCCTGGACCCGACGAAGGGGAGAGACCCAGTACTTC. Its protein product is CAWTRRRGETQYF.

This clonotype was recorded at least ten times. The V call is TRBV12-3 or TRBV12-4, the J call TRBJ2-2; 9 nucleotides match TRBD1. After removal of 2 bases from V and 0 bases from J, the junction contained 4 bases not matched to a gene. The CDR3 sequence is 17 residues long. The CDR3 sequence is CASSLSGQGSNTGELFF. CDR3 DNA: TGTGCCAGCAGTTTATCGGGACAGGGCTCGAACACCGGGGAGCTGTTTTTT.

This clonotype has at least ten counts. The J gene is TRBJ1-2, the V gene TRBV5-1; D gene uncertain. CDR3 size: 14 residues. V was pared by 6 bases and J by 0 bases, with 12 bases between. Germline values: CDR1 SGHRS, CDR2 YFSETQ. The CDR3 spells CASNNIGTNYGYTF. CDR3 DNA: TGCGCCAGCAACAACATAGGTACTAACTATGGCTACACCTTC.

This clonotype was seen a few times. This CDR3 reads CASSQGTRLGDTQYF. CDR3 DNA: TGTGCCAGCAGTCAGGGGACTAGACTTGGTGATACGCAGTATTTT. The V call is TRBV12-3 or TRBV12-4, the J call TRBJ2-3, with TRBD2 matching over 8 bases. CDR3 length: 15 amino acids. V shed 5 bases, J shed 6 bases, and the junction held 10 bases outside the gene matches.

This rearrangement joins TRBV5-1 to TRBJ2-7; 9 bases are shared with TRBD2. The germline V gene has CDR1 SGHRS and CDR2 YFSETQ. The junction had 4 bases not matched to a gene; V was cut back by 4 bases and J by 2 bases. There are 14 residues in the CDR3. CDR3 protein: CASSPSGGTYEQYF. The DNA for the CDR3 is TGCGCCAGCAGCCCGAGCGGGGGGACCTACGAGCAGTACTTC.

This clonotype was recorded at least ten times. The CDR3 is CASSAGTVLIEQYF. The CDR3 nucleotides are TGTGCCAGCAGTGCCGGGACGGTGCTGATCGAGCAGTACTTC. The V gene is TRBV25-1, the J gene TRBJ2-7; D assignment may be TRBD1 or TRBD2 (5 bases each). Germline lookup yields CDR1 MGHDK and CDR2 SYGVNS. The CDR3 sequence is 14 residues long. Deletions cut 4 bases from V and 6 bases from J, with 16 bases between.

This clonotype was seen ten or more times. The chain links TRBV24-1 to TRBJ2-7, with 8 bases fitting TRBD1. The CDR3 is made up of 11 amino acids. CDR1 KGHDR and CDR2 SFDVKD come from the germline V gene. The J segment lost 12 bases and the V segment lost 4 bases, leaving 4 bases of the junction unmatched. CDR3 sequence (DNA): TGTGCCACCAGTGACGGACAGGGTTGGTACTTC. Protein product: CATSDGQGWYF.

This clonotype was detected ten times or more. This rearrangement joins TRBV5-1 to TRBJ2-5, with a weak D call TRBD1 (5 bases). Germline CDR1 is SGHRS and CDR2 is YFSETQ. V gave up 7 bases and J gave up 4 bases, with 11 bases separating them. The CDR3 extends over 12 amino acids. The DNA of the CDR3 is TGCGCCAGCCGCGAAGGGGTAGAGACCCAGTACTTC. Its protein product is CASREGVETQYF.

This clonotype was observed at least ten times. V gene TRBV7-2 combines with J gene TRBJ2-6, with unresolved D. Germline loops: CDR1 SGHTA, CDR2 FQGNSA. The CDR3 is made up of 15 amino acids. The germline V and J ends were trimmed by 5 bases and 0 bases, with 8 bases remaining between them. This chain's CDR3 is CASSPFSSGANVLTF. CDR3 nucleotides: TGTGCCAGCAGCCCGTTCTCCTCTGGGGCCAACGTCCTGACTTTC.

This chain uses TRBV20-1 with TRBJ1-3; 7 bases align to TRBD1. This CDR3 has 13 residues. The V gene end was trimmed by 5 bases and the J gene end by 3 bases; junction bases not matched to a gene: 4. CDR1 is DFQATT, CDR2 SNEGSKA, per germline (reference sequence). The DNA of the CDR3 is TGCAGTGCTGTCAGGGGGAATGGAAACACCATATATTTT. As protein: CSAVRGNGNTIYF.

The CDR3 DNA reads TGTGCCAGCGCTACTACAGGACCCGCCGTGGGAAAACTGTTTTTT. It translates to CASATTGPAVGKLFF. The chain employs TRBV27 and TRBJ1-4; D may be TRBD1 (5 bases). Germline CDR1 reads MNHEY; CDR2 reads SMNVEV (reference sequence). Deletions cut 8 bases from V and 10 bases from J, with 23 bases between. This CDR3 has 15 amino acids.

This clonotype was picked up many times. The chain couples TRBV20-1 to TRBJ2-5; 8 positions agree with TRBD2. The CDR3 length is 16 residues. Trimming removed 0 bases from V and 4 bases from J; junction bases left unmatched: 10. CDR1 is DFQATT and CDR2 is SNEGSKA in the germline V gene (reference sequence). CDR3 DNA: TGCAGTGCTAGAGATCTCAGCGGGAGAGGGGGAGAGACCCAGTACTTC. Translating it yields CSARDLSGRGGETQYF.

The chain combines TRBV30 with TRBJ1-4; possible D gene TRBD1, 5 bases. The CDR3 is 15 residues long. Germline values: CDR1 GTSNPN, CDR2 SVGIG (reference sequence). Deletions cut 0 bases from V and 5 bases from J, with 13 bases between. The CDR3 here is CAWSVRRRENEKLFF. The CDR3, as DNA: TGTGCCTGGAGTGTCCGCCGCAGGGAGAATGAAAAACTGTTTTTT. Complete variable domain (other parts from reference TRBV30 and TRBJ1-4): SQTIHQWPATLVQPVGSPLSLECTVEGTSNPNLYWYRQAAGRGLQLLFYSVGIGQISSEVPQNLSASRPQDRQFILSSKKLLLSDSGFYLCAWSVRRRENEKLFFGSGTQLSVL.